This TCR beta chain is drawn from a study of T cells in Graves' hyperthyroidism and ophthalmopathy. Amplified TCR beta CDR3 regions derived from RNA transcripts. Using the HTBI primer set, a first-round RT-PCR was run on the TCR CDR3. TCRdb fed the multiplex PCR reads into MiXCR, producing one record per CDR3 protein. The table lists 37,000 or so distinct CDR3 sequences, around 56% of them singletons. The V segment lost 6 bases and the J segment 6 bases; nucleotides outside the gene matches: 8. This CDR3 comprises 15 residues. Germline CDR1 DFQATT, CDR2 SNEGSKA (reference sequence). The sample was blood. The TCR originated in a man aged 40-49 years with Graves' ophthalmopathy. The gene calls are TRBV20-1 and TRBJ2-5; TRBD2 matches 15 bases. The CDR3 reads CSARTSGGARQTQYF. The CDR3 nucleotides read TGCAGTGCCAGGACTAGCGGGGGGGCCCGTCAGACCCAGTACTTC.